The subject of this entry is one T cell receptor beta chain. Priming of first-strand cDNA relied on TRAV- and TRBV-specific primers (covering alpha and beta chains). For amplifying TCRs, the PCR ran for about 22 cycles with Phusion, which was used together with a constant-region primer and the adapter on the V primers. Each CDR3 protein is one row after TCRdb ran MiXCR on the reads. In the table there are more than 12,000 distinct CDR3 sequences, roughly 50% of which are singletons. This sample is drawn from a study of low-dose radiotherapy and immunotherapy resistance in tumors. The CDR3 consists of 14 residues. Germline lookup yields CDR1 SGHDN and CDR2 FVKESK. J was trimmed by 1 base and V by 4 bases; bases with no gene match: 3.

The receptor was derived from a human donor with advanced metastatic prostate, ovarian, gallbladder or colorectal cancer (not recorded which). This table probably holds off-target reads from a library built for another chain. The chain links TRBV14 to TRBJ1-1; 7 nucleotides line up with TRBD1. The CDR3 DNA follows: TGTGCCAGCAGCCTCCGGGACAGGAACACTGAAGCTTTCTTT. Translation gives CASSLRDRNTEAFF.